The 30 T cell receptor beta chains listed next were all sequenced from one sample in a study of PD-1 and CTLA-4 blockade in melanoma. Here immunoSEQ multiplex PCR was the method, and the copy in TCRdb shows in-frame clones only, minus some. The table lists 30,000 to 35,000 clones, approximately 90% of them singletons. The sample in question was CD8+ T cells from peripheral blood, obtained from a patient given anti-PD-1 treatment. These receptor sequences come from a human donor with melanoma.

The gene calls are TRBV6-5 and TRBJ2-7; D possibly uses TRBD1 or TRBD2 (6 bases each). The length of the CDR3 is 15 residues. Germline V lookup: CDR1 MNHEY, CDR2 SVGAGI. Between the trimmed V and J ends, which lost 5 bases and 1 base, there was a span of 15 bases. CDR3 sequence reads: CASSPEGDFSYEQYF. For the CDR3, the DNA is TGTGCCAGCAGTCCCGAGGGGGACTTTTCCTACGAGCAGTACTTC.

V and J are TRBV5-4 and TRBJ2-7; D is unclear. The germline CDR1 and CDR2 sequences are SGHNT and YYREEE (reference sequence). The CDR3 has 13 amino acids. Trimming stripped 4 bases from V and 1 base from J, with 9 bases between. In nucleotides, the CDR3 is TGTGCCAGCAGCGCACCTGGATCCTACGAGCAGTACTTC. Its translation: CASSAPGSYEQYF.

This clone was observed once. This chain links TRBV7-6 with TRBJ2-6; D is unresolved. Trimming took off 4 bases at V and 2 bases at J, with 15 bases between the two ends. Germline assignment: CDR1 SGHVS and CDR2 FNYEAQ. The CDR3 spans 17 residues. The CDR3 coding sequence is TGTGCCAGCAGCTATAGGACGAAGGGTACTGGGGCCAACGTCCTGACTTTC. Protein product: CASSYRTKGTGANVLTF. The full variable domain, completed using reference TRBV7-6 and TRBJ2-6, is GAGVSQSPRYKVTKRGQDVALRCDPISGHVSLYWYRQALGQGPEFLTYFNYEAQQDKSGLPNDRFSAERPEGSISTLTIQRTEQRDSAMYRCASSYRTKGTGANVLTFGAGSRLTVL.

The CDR3 DNA reads as TGCGCCAGCAGCTTGGAGGTGGCAGGGGTCACTGAAGCTTTCTTT. Translated, it gives CASSLEVAGVTEAFF. V and J are TRBV5-1 and TRBJ1-1, with D possibly being TRBD1 (6 bases). Germline values: CDR1 SGHRS, CDR2 YFSETQ. This CDR3 is 15 amino acids long. The germline V and J ends were trimmed by 0 bases and 4 bases, with 13 bases remaining between them.

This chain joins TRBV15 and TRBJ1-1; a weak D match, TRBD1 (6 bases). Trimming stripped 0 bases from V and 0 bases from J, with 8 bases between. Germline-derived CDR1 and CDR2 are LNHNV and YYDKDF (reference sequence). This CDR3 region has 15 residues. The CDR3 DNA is TGTGCCACCAGCAGAGATTGGACAGTGAACACTGAAGCTTTCTTT. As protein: CATSRDWTVNTEAFF.

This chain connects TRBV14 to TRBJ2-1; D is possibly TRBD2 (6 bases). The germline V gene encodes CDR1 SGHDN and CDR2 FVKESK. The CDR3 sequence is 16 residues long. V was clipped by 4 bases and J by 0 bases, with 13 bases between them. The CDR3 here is CASSLETGDSYNEQFF. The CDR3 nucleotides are TGTGCCAGCAGCCTAGAAACGGGAGACTCCTACAATGAGCAGTTCTTC.

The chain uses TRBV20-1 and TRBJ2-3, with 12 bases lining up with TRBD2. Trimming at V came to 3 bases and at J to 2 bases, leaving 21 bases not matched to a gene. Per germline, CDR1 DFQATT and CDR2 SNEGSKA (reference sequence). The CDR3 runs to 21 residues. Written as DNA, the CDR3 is TGCAGTGCTAGTCGAGTCGAGTGGGATCGGACTAGCGGGGCTTTCACAGATACGCAGTATTTT. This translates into CSASRVEWDRTSGAFTDTQYF.

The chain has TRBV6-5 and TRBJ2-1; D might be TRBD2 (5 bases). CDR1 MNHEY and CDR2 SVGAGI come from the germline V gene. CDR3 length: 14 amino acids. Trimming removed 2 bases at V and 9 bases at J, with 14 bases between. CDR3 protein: CASSYGVAEGEQFF. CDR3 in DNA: TGTGCCAGCAGTTACGGGGTCGCAGAGGGTGAGCAGTTCTTC.

CDR3 region: CASSPRTGPSDEQYF. The CDR3 DNA reads as TGTGCCAGCAGTCCAAGGACAGGCCCCAGCGACGAGCAGTACTTC. The chain combines TRBV27 with TRBJ2-7; 7 nucleotides agree with TRBD1. With 5 bases clipped from V and 5 bases from J, the junction kept 12 bases outside the gene matches. The CDR3 length is 15 residues. The germline V gene encodes CDR1 MNHEY and CDR2 SMNVEV (reference sequence).

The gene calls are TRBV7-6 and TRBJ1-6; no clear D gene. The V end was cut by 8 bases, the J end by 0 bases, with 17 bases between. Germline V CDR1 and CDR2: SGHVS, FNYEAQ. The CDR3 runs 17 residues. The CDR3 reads CASGAGDLNSYNSPLHF. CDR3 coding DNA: TGTGCCAGCGGAGCAGGCGATCTTAACTCCTATAATTCACCCCTCCACTTT.

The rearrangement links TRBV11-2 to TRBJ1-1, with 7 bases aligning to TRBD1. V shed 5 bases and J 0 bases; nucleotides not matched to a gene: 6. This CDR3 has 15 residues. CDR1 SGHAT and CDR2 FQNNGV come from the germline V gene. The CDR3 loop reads CASSPWTGMNTEAFF. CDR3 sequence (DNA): TGTGCCAGCAGCCCATGGACAGGAATGAACACTGAAGCTTTCTTT. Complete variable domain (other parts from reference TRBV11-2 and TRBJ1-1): EAGVAQSPRYKIIEKRQSVAFWCNPISGHATLYWYQQILGQGPKLLIQFQNNGVVDDSQLPKDRFSAERLKGVDSTLKIQPAKLEDSAVYLCASSPWTGMNTEAFFGQGTRLTVV.

The chain's CDR3 is CAWSVLGSDSYEQYF. The CDR3 DNA is TGTGCCTGGAGTGTACTGGGAAGCGACTCCTACGAGCAGTACTTC. The V and J genes are TRBV30 and TRBJ2-7; D gene uncertain. Germline lookup yields CDR1 GTSNPN and CDR2 SVGIG (reference sequence). The germline V and J ends were trimmed by 0 bases and 0 bases, with 12 bases remaining between them. The CDR3 spans 15 residues.

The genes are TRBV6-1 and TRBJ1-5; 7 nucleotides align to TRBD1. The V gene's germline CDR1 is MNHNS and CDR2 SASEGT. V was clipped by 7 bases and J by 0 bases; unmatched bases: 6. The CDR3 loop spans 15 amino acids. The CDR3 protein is CASTGDSNSNQPQHF. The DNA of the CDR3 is TGTGCCAGCACTGGGGACAGCAATAGCAATCAGCCCCAGCATTTT.

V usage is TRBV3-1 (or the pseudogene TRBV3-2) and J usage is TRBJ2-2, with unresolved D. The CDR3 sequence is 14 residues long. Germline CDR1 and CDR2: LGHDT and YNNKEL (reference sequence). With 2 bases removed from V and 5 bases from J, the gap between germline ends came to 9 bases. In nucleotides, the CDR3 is TGTGCCAGCAGCCAACGCGAGACAACCGGGGAGCTGTTTTTT. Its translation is CASSQRETTGELFF.

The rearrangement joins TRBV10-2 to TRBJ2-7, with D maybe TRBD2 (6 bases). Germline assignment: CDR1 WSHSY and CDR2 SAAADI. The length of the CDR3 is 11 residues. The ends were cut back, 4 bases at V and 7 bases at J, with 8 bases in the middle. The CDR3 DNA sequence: TGCGCCAGCAGTGTGGCGGGGGAGCAGTACTTC. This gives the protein CASSVAGEQYF.

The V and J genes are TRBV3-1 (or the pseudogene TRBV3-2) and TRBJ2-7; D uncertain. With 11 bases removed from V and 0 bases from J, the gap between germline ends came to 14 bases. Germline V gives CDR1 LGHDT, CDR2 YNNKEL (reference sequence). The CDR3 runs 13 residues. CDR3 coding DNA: TGTGCCTGTTCACAGTTGAGCTCCTACGAGCAGTACTTC. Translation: CACSQLSSYEQYF.

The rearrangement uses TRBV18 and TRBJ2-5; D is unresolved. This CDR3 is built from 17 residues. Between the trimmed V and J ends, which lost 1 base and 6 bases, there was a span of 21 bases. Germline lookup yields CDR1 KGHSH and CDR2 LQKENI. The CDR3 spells CASSPLISADSKKTQYF. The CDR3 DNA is TGTGCCAGCTCACCACTCATTTCAGCAGACTCCAAGAAGACCCAGTACTTC. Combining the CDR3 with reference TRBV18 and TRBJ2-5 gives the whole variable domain NAGVMQNPRHLVRRRGQEARLRCSPMKGHSHVYWYRQLPEEGLKFMVYLQKENIIDESGMPKERFSAEFPKEGPSILRIQQVVRGDSAAYFCASSPLISADSKKTQYFGPGTRLLVL.

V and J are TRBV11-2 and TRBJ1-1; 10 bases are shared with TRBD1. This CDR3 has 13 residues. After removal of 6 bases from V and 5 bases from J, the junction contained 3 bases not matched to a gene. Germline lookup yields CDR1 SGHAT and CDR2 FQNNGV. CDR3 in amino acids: CASRLDRGTEAFF. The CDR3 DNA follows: TGTGCCAGCAGACTGGACAGGGGGACTGAAGCTTTCTTT.

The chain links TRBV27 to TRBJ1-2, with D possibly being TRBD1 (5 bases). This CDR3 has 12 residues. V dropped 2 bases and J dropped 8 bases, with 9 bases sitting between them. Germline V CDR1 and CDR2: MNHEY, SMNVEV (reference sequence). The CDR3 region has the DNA TGTGCCAGCAGTTTAAAGGGACGGGGCTACACCTTC. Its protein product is CASSLKGRGYTF.

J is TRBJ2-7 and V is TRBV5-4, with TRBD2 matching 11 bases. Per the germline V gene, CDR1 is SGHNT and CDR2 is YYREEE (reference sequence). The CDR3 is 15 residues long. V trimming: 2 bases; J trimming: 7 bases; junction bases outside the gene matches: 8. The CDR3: CASSFTSGRSVEQYF. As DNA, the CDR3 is TGTGCCAGCAGCTTTACTAGCGGGAGATCGGTAGAGCAGTACTTC.

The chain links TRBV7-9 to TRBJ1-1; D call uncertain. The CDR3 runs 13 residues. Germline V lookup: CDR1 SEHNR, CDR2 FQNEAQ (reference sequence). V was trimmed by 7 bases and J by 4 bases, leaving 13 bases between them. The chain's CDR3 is CASTPGSGTEAFF. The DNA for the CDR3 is TGTGCCAGCACCCCCGGCAGTGGCACTGAAGCTTTCTTT.

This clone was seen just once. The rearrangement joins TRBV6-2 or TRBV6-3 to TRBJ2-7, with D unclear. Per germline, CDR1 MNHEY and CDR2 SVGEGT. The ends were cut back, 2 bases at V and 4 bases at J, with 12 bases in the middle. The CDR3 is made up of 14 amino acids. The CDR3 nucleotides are TGTGCCAGCAGTTACGACCCTCTCACTTACGAGCAGTACTTC. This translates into CASSYDPLTYEQYF.

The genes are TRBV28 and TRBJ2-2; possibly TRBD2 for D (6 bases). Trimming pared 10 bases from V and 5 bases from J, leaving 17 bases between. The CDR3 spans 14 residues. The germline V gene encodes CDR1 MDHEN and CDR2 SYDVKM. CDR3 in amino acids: CATTGLGGTGELFF. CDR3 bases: TGTGCCACCACGGGACTCGGAGGGACCGGGGAGCTGTTTTTT.

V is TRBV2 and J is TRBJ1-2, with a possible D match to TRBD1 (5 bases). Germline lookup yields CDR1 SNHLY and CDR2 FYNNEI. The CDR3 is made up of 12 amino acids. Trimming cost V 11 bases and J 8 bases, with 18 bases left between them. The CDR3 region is CAPGGNRWGYTF. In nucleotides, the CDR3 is TGTGCCCCCGGGGGGAATAGGTGGGGCTACACCTTC.

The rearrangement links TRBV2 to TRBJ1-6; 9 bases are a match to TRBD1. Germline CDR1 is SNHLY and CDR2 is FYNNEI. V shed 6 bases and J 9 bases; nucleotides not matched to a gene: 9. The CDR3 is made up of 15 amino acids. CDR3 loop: CASRAGQGLASPLHF. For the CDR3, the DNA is TGTGCCAGCAGGGCGGGACAGGGTCTGGCTTCACCCCTCCACTTT.

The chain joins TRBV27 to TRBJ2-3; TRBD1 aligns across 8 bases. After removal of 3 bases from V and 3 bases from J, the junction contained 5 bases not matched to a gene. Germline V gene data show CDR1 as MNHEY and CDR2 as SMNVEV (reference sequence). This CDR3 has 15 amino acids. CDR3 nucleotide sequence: TGTGCCAGCAGTTTGACAGGGGAAGGGACAGATACGCAGTATTTT. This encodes CASSLTGEGTDTQYF.

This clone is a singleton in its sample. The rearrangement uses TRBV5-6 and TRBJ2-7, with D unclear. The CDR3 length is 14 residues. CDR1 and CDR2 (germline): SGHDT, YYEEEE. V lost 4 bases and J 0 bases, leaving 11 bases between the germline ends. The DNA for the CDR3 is TGTGCCAGCAGCCCTACAGAGAGCTCCTACGAGCAGTACTTC. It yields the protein CASSPTESSYEQYF.

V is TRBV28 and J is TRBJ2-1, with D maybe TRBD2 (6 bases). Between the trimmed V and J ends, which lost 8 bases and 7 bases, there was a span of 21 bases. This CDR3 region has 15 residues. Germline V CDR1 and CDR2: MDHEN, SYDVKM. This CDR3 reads CASSGGTKSWNEQFF. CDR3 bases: TGTGCCAGCTCTGGGGGGACCAAGAGTTGGAATGAGCAGTTCTTC.

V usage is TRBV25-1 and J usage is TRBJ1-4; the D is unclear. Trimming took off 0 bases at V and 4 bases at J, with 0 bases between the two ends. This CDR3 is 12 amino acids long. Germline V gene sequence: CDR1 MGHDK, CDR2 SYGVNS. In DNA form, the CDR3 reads TGTGCCAGCAGTGAATATAATGAAAAACTGTTTTTT. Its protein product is CASSEYNEKLFF.

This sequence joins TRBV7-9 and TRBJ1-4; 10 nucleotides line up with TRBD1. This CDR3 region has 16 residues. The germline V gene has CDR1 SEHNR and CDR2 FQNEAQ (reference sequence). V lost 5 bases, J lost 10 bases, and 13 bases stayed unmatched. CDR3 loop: CASSTHSGTGDGKLFF. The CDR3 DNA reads TGTGCCAGCAGCACACACTCCGGGACAGGGGATGGAAAACTGTTTTTT. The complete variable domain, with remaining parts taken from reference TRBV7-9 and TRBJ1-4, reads DTGVSQNPRHKITKRGQNVTFRCDPISEHNRLYWYRQTLGQGPEFLTYFQNEAQLEKSRLLSDRFSAERPKGSFSTLEIQRTEQGDSAMYLCASSTHSGTGDGKLFFGSGTQLSVL.